The 4 T cell receptor beta chains below were found in one sample sequenced in a study of T cells in Graves' hyperthyroidism and ophthalmopathy. What was amplified from RNA transcripts were TCR beta CDR3 regions. HTBI primers were the set used in a first-round RT-PCR of the TCR CDR3. TCRdb used MiXCR to reprocess the multiplex PCR reads, holding one entry per CDR3 protein. The sample contains roughly 500,000 distinct CDR3 sequences, 46% of which appear only once. The sequencing sample was made of peripheral blood or thyroid tissue (not recorded which). These receptors all stem from an adult woman with Graves' disease, either hyperthyroidism or ophthalmopathy (not recorded which).

The chain combines TRBV2 with TRBJ1-2, with 12 nucleotides matching TRBD1. V gave up 6 bases and J gave up 3 bases; unmatched junction bases: 5. Looked up from germline, CDR1 is SNHLY and CDR2 is FYNNEI. CDR3 size: 15 residues. CDR3 sequence: CASSFGTGGDYGYTF. In DNA, the CDR3 is TGTGCCAGCAGCTTCGGGACAGGGGGCGACTATGGCTACACCTTC.

In regard to this clonotype: Its ends do not fully match the called genes, so a read error is possible. This rearrangement joins TRBV5-1 to TRBJ1-2; TRBD1 aligns across 9 bases. Germline values: CDR1 SGHRS, CDR2 YFSETQ. The CDR3 has 15 residues. The CDR3 reads CASSLTGGRNYGYAF. The CDR3 DNA reads TGCGCCAGCAGCTTAACAGGGGGCCGGAACTATGGCTACGCCTTC.

The chain employs TRBV19 and TRBJ1-6, with 7 bases that match TRBD1. Germline V gene data show CDR1 as LNHDA and CDR2 as SQIVND (reference sequence). V dropped 6 bases and J dropped 7; count of bases not matched to a gene: 3. The CDR3 extends over 13 amino acids. The CDR3 DNA sequence: TGTGCCAGTAGGGACAGGCAGAATTCACCCCTCCACTTT. The encoded protein is CASRDRQNSPLHF.

This clonotype has at least ten counts. The rearrangement joins TRBV9 to TRBJ1-1; 7 positions agree with TRBD1. This CDR3 region has 14 residues. From germline, CDR1 is SGDLS and CDR2 YYNGEE. The ends lost 3 bases at V and 3 bases at J; junction bases unmatched: 5. CDR3 protein: CASSGPGQHTEAFF. The CDR3, as DNA: TGTGCCAGCAGCGGACCGGGACAGCACACTGAAGCTTTCTTT. Complete variable domain (other parts from reference TRBV9 and TRBJ1-1): DSGVTQTPKHLITATGQRVTLRCSPRSGDLSVYWYQQSLDQGLQFLIQYYNGEERAKGNILERFSAQQFPDLHSELNLSSLELGDSALYFCASSGPGQHTEAFFGQGTRLTVV.